The 17 T cell receptor beta chains reported below all come from one sample, sequenced in a study of metastatic and nonmetastatic thyroid tumors. Using MiXCR, TCRdb re-called clones from the PCR reads. The sample holds about 12,000 clones, roughly 28% seen once. Treatment of any kind had been given to no patient before thyroid surgery. The sequencing sample was made of tumor tissue. The receptor set was obtained from a female donor with papillary thyroid cancer or a benign thyroid nodule (not recorded which). Some clones in this sample may be carry-over from other donors' samples.

By share, this clone ranks as medium-sized. The J gene is TRBJ1-5, the V gene TRBV28, with D possibly being TRBD1 (5 bases). The CDR3 length is 15 residues. Trimming removed 2 bases at V and 1 base at J, with 9 bases between. The germline gives CDR1 MDHEN, CDR2 SYDVKM. The CDR3, as DNA: TGTGCCAGCAGTTTAGGGGGTTACAGCAATCAGCCCCAGCATTTT. Protein sequence: CASSLGGYSNQPQHF. Complete variable domain (other parts from reference TRBV28 and TRBJ1-5): DVKVTQSSRYLVKRTGEKVFLECVQDMDHENMFWYRQDPGLGLRLIYFSYDVKMKEKGDIPEGYSVSREKKERFSLILESASTNQTSMYLCASSLGGYSNQPQHFGDGTRLSIL.

This clone ranks as medium-sized (0.01 to 0.1%). This chain links TRBV6-2 or TRBV6-3 with TRBJ2-1; TRBD2 matches 14 bases. With 4 bases clipped from V and 13 bases from J, the junction kept 9 bases outside the gene matches. CDR3 length: 15 residues. The germline V gene encodes CDR1 MNHEY and CDR2 SVGEGT. The CDR3 spells CASSSHFGLAGGQFF. DNA for the CDR3: TGTGCCAGCAGTTCCCACTTCGGACTAGCGGGGGGTCAGTTCTTC.

This clone was counted at least ten times. The rearrangement uses TRBV10-2 and TRBJ1-4; 8 bases are a match to TRBD1. Looked up from germline, CDR1 is WSHSY and CDR2 is SAAADI. With V trimmed by 6 bases and J by 4 bases, 1 base remained unmatched. This CDR3 is 13 amino acids long. Here the CDR3 DNA reads TGCGCCAGCAGAGGACAGGGTAATGAAAAACTGTTTTTT. This gives the protein CASRGQGNEKLFF.

Remarks on this clone: One base away lies a much larger clone, so this may be a sequencing read error. Other DNA sequences in the sample encode the same CDR3. The chain joins TRBV9 to TRBJ2-3; no clear D gene. This CDR3 contains 12 residues. Germline-derived CDR1 and CDR2 are SGDLS and YYNGEE. Trimming removed 7 bases at V and 7 bases at J, with 13 bases between. The CDR3 loop reads CASSKTGNTQYF. DNA of the CDR3: TGTGCCAGCTCTAAAACGGGTAATACGCAGTATTTT.

The J gene is TRBJ2-1, the V gene TRBV12-3 or TRBV12-4; 10 bases are shared with TRBD2. With 4 bases clipped from V and 8 bases from J, the junction kept 8 bases outside the gene matches. CDR3 length: 15 amino acids. CDR3 DNA: TGTGCCAGCAGTTGGGACAATAGCGGGAGGCATGAGCAGTTCTTC. Its protein product is CASSWDNSGRHEQFF.

The chain has TRBV20-1 and TRBJ1-6; D might be TRBD1 (6 bases). Germline CDR1 is DFQATT and CDR2 is SNEGSKA (reference sequence). V lost 2 bases to trimming and J lost 10 bases, with 9 bases between them. The CDR3 spans 12 residues. The CDR3 nucleotides read TGCAGTGCTAGATCAGGGGACTCACCCCTCCACTTT. Protein sequence: CSARSGDSPLHF.

This chain connects TRBV27 to TRBJ1-2; maybe TRBD1 (6 bases). CDR3 size: 16 residues. The V gene lost 9 bases and the J gene lost 0 bases, with 20 bases spanning the gap. The germline gives CDR1 MNHEY, CDR2 SMNVEV (reference sequence). Here the CDR3 reads CASSPGEGVANYGYTF. In nucleotides, the CDR3 is TGTGCCAGTAGTCCGGGCGAGGGGGTAGCTAACTATGGCTACACCTTC.

Regarding this clone: The junction differs from germline at one of its ends, possibly a read error. The chain is built from TRBV20-1 and TRBJ2-5; D is ambiguous. The CDR3 loop spans 12 amino acids. Germline CDR1 and CDR2: DFQATT and SNEGSKA (reference sequence). CDR3 sequence reads: CSALADQETKYF. The DNA for the CDR3 is TGCAGTGCCCTTGCAGATCAAGAGACCAAGTACTTC.

The chain uses TRBV7-2 and TRBJ2-1; D not certain. Germline values: CDR1 SGHTA, CDR2 FQGNSA. The CDR3 contains 13 residues. Between the trimmed V and J ends, which lost 2 bases and 10 bases, there was a span of 12 bases. The CDR3 coding sequence is TGTGCCAGCAGCTTATGGAACTATCGAGAGCAGTTCTTC. Its translation is CASSLWNYREQFF. The entire variable domain, with the rest obtained from reference TRBV7-2 and TRBJ2-1, is as follows: GAGVSQSPSNKVTEKGKDVELRCDPISGHTALYWYRQSLGQGLEFLIYFQGNSAPDKSGLPSDRFSAERTGGSVSTLTIQRTQQEDSAVYLCASSLWNYREQFFGPGTRLTVL.

The chain links TRBV12-3 or TRBV12-4 to TRBJ2-4; tentative D call: TRBD1 (7 bases). V dropped 2 bases and J dropped 9 bases, with 23 bases sitting between them. The CDR3 has 17 amino acids. CDR3 sequence reads: CASSLSGLQTGSGIQYF. The CDR3 bases are TGTGCCAGCAGTTTAAGCGGACTACAGACAGGGTCGGGCATTCAGTACTTC.

This chain joins TRBV19 and TRBJ2-5; D unclear. The V end lost 2 bases, the J end lost 11 bases, and 9 bases lay between the germline ends. The CDR3 is 11 amino acids. Looked up from germline, CDR1 is LNHDA and CDR2 is SQIVND (reference sequence). The CDR3 sequence is CASSIKRRQYF. In nucleotides, the CDR3 is TGTGCCAGTAGTATAAAAAGGAGACAGTACTTC.

The genes are TRBV19 and TRBJ1-1, with TRBD1 matching over 7 bases. CDR3 size: 15 residues. Germline V CDR1 and CDR2: LNHDA, SQIVND (reference sequence). V lost 6 bases and J lost 5; bases outside the gene matches: 12. DNA for the CDR3: TGTGCCAGTAGCACTTTGTCAGGGGGAGGGACTGAAGCTTTCTTT. This sequence encodes CASSTLSGGGTEAFF.

Of note for this clone: One end of the junction fails to match germline, which may point to a read error. V is TRBV6-5 and J is TRBJ1-1; D ambiguous. The germline gives CDR1 MNHEY, CDR2 SVGAGI. The CDR3 has 16 amino acids. As DNA, the CDR3 is TGTGCCAGCACTTACGAGGTCGGGGAGATGAACACTGAAGCTCTCTTT. This gives the protein CASTYEVGEMNTEALF.

Note on this clone: A much larger clone lies one base from this, so it may be a read error. Here the CDR3 DNA reads TGTGCCAGCAGCTTGGAGGCAGTTAGTGATACGCAGTATTTT. As protein: CASSLEAVSDTQYF. This chain connects TRBV5-4 to TRBJ2-3; no firm D call. CDR3 length: 14 amino acids. Germline loops: CDR1 SGHNT, CDR2 YYREEE (reference sequence). Trimming took off 0 bases at V and 6 bases at J, with 11 bases between the two ends.

This rearrangement joins TRBV11-3 to TRBJ1-1; D unclear. Germline CDR1 is SGHNT and CDR2 is YENEEA. V shed 0 bases and J shed 7 bases, with 9 bases lying between them. CDR3 size: 13 residues. The CDR3, as DNA: TGTGCCAGCAGCTTAGATCTTTCGAGTGAAGCTTTCTTT. Its translation: CASSLDLSSEAFF.

The chain uses TRBV5-1 and TRBJ2-5; TRBD2 agrees at 10 bases. Germline V CDR1 and CDR2: SGHRS, YFSETQ. This CDR3 is 15 amino acids long. V lost 7 bases, J lost 2 bases, and 8 bases stayed unmatched. The CDR3 region is CASRSLAGVQETQYF. The CDR3 DNA sequence: TGCGCCAGCCGCTCCCTAGCGGGAGTGCAAGAGACCCAGTACTTC.

This clone is medium-sized. For the CDR3, the DNA is TGCGCCAGCAGTCACGAGGGTGTCGGCACTGAAGCTTTCTTT. This encodes CASSHEGVGTEAFF. The V and J genes are TRBV5-1 and TRBJ1-1; D uncertain. Germline CDR1 and CDR2: SGHRS and YFSETQ. The CDR3 spans 14 residues. V gave up 5 bases and J gave up 4 bases, with 15 bases separating them.